This T cell receptor (beta chain) appears in the sequencing data of a study of post-analysis software for immune sequencing data. About the study: The disease courses covered relapsing-remitting, secondary progressive and progressive-relapsing multiple sclerosis. Overall study findings and caveats: Same-batch samples co-clustered strongly by F measure. TRBV5-6, TRBV5-1 and TRBV20-1 were among roughly five TRBV segments more frequent in patients than controls. Compared with controls, patients showed significantly lower normalized Chao1 diversity.

The CDR3 loop spans 16 amino acids. Germline V gene sequence: CDR1 MNHEY, CDR2 SMNVEV (reference sequence). As to this clonotype: Its antigen is not identified.

Sequencing libraries made from TCR beta cDNA carried unique molecular identifiers. Via MiXCR, TCRdb re-called the PCR reads, giving one row per CDR3 protein. Of about 810,000 distinct CDR3 sequences listed, around 50% are singletons. This clonotype originated in a girl between 5 and 17 years old with multiple sclerosis. The rearrangement uses TRBV27 and TRBJ2-4; 10 nucleotides line up with TRBD1. The tail of the sequence fits TRBJ2-7 better, so the J call may be wrong. Sequenced: blood. This CDR3 reads CASSLGTGDAFYEQYF. The CDR3 DNA reads TGTGCCAGCAGTCTAGGGACAGGGGACGCCTTTTACGAGCAGTACTTC.